These 27 T cell receptor beta chains share one sample of origin, sequenced in a study of OX40 agonist ivuxolimab in advanced cancers. The assay was immunoSEQ multiplex PCR, and TCRdb's table has in-frame clones only and misses some. The sample records fewer than 90,000 clones, 80% to 90% being singletons. The sample here was CD4+ or CD8+ T cells sorted from blood, taken in a trial of the OX40 agonist ivuxolimab. The source is an adult with an advanced solid tumor such as melanoma, head and neck, liver or kidney cancer.

The chain has TRBV4-3 and TRBJ2-7; 7 nucleotides match TRBD2. The CDR3 totals 15 residues. The ends lost 1 base at V and 2 bases at J; junction bases unmatched: 5. The V gene's germline CDR1 is LGHNA and CDR2 YSLEER. The DNA of the CDR3 is TGCGCCAGCAGCCAAGGCTACCTAGCGGCCTACGAGCAGTACTTC. Residues: CASSQGYLAAYEQYF.

In DNA, the CDR3 is TGTGCCAGCCGCATGGCGGGATATGAGCAGTTCTTC. Translated, it gives CASRMAGYEQFF. The chain joins TRBV28 to TRBJ2-1; TRBD2 is a possible D gene (6 bases). Trimming pared 8 bases from V and 8 bases from J, leaving 13 bases between. This CDR3 comprises 12 residues. CDR1 is MDHEN and CDR2 is SYDVKM in the germline V gene.

This chain connects TRBV5-1 to TRBJ2-3; D call uncertain. The CDR3 loop spans 15 amino acids. CDR1 is SGHRS and CDR2 is YFSETQ in the germline V gene. Trimming pared 9 bases from V and 3 bases from J, leaving 20 bases between. CDR3 loop: CATRVQSGGTDTQYF. Written as DNA, the CDR3 is TGCGCCACCCGAGTGCAATCTGGTGGGACAGATACGCAGTATTTT.

V usage is TRBV4-3 and J usage is TRBJ2-2, with D perhaps being TRBD1 or TRBD2 (5 bases each). CDR3 length equals 15 residues. The V end lost 2 bases, the J end lost 0 bases, and 7 bases lay between the germline ends. Germline values: CDR1 LGHNA, CDR2 YSLEER. CDR3: CASSQRGANTGELFF. CDR3 in DNA: TGCGCCAGCAGCCAACGAGGGGCGAACACCGGGGAGCTGTTTTTT.

On this clone itself: A read error may produce the germline difference seen at one junction end. V and J are TRBV7-7 and TRBJ2-5; the D gene is possibly TRBD2 (5 bases). CDR1 SSHAT and CDR2 FNYEAQ come from the germline V gene (reference sequence). The CDR3 consists of 14 residues. The CDR3 DNA sequence: TGTGCTAGCAGCTCTCTCCGGACGGGGGAGACCCAGTACTTC. Translated, it gives CASSSLRTGETQYF.

The chain employs TRBV28 and TRBJ1-3, with 8 bases matching TRBD1. This CDR3 is built from 15 residues. The V and J ends lost 8 bases and 2 bases, in that order; junction bases with no gene match: 8. Germline V CDR1 and CDR2: MDHEN, SYDVKM. CDR3 in DNA: TGTGCCAGCGACGACCGGACAGGGACTGGAAACACCATATATTTT. It encodes CASDDRTGTGNTIYF. Supplemented by reference TRBV28 and TRBJ1-3, the full variable domain reads DVKVTQSSRYLVKRTGEKVFLECVQDMDHENMFWYRQDPGLGLRLIYFSYDVKMKEKGDIPEGYSVSREKKERFSLILESASTNQTSMYLCASDDRTGTGNTIYFGEGSWLTVV.

This clone was seen just once. The chain uses TRBV28 and TRBJ2-3; 9 positions match TRBD2. J gave up 6 bases and V 7 bases, and 11 bases lay outside the gene matches. Germline V gene data show CDR1 as MDHEN and CDR2 as SYDVKM. The CDR3 length is 15 residues. CDR3 bases: TGTGCCAGCACTCAGGCTGGACTAGCGCAGGATACGCAGTATTTT. This sequence encodes CASTQAGLAQDTQYF. Looking up the rest from reference TRBV28 and TRBJ2-3 gives the full variable domain: DVKVTQSSRYLVKRTGEKVFLECVQDMDHENMFWYRQDPGLGLRLIYFSYDVKMKEKGDIPEGYSVSREKKERFSLILESASTNQTSMYLCASTQAGLAQDTQYFGPGTRLTVL.

This clone showed up just a few times. The rearrangement joins TRBV7-6 to TRBJ2-7, with 11 bases identical to TRBD2. After removal of 5 bases from V and 4 bases from J, the junction contained 7 bases not matched to a gene. Germline loops: CDR1 SGHVS, CDR2 FNYEAQ. The length of the CDR3 is 15 residues. CDR3 sequence (DNA): TGTGCCAGCAGCCCAACTAGCGGGAGTGTTTACGAGCAGTACTTC. It is translated as CASSPTSGSVYEQYF.

V and J are TRBV27 and TRBJ1-1; the D gene is possibly TRBD1 (5 bases). The germline V gene encodes CDR1 MNHEY and CDR2 SMNVEV (reference sequence). This CDR3 spans 16 amino acids. Trimming stripped 0 bases from V and 5 bases from J, with 16 bases between. This CDR3 reads CASSLSRAGRMTEAFF. The CDR3 DNA follows: TGTGCCAGCAGTTTATCTAGGGCAGGGAGGATGACTGAAGCTTTCTTT.

The chain has TRBV28 and TRBJ2-7; D assignment may be TRBD1 or TRBD2 (5 bases each). The CDR3 is 12 amino acids. V lost 8 bases and J lost 6, with 14 bases in between. The germline CDR1 and CDR2 sequences are MDHEN and SYDVKM. The CDR3 nucleotides read TGTGCCAGCGGGGGTGTGGGGTTCGAGCAGTACTTC. As protein: CASGGVGFEQYF.

There are a few counts of this clone. This chain joins TRBV7-2 and TRBJ2-7, with 8 bases fitting TRBD2. V was clipped by 1 base and J by 12 bases; unmatched bases: 8. CDR1 and CDR2 (germline): SGHTA, FQGNSA. CDR3 length: 13 amino acids. This CDR3 reads CASSLEGGGRLYF. CDR3 DNA: TGTGCCAGCAGCTTAGAGGGCGGGGGGCGTTTGTACTTC.

The chain uses TRBV15 and TRBJ1-1; D not resolved. This CDR3 has 14 residues. The V and J ends lost 8 bases and 1 base respectively, with 14 bases between them. Germline lookup yields CDR1 LNHNV and CDR2 YYDKDF (reference sequence). In nucleotides, the CDR3 is TGTGCCACCCTAGAGAGGGCGGGGAACACTGAAGCTTTCTTT. Translation: CATLERAGNTEAFF.

The V and J genes are TRBV5-6 and TRBJ2-7; D remains unclear. The CDR3 totals 14 residues. Germline V gene data show CDR1 as SGHDT and CDR2 as YYEEEE. V shed 0 bases and J shed 2 bases, with 9 bases lying between them. CDR3 amino acids: CASSLGQLTYEQYF. CDR3 coding DNA: TGTGCCAGCAGCTTGGGGCAGCTAACCTACGAGCAGTACTTC.

The rearrangement links TRBV30 to TRBJ2-7, with 10 bases fitting TRBD2. Germline lookup yields CDR1 GTSNPN and CDR2 SVGIG (reference sequence). The trim removed 5 bases at V and 3 bases at J, leaving 10 bases unmatched. CDR3 length equals 15 residues. The CDR3 region has the DNA TGTGCCTGGGAGCCTAATCTAGCGGGAGTCTACGAGCAGTACTTC. Protein: CAWEPNLAGVYEQYF.

The chain joins TRBV18 to TRBJ1-2, with D maybe TRBD1 (5 bases). CDR1 KGHSH and CDR2 LQKENI come from the germline V gene. This CDR3 has 13 amino acids. V gave up 8 bases and J gave up 6 bases, with 16 bases separating them. As DNA, the CDR3 is TGTGCCAGCACAGGCGGGGTAAGGGATGGCTACACCTTC. This codes for CASTGGVRDGYTF.

The rearrangement links TRBV10-2 to TRBJ1-1, with a tentative D call TRBD1 (6 bases). V was trimmed by 3 bases and J by 5 bases, leaving 16 bases between them. Germline lookup yields CDR1 WSHSY and CDR2 SAAADI. The CDR3 length is 15 residues. The CDR3 spells CASSDATSRGTEAFF. Written as DNA, the CDR3 is TGCGCCAGCAGTGACGCAACTTCGAGGGGGACTGAAGCTTTCTTT.

This clone was picked up one time. The gene calls are TRBV6-5 and TRBJ2-5; D is uncertain. V was cut by 7 bases and J by 5 bases, with 14 bases left in between. The CDR3 has 13 residues. Germline V gene lookup returns CDR1 MNHEY and CDR2 SVGAGI. The CDR3 spells CASKDYQRETQYF. Written as DNA, the CDR3 is TGTGCCAGCAAGGATTACCAGAGGGAGACCCAGTACTTC.

The rearrangement uses TRBV9 and TRBJ2-1; no definite D call. The germline CDR1 and CDR2 sequences are SGDLS and YYNGEE. CDR3 length: 14 amino acids. V was trimmed by 1 base and J by 5 bases, leaving 10 bases between them. The CDR3 DNA follows: TGTGCCAGCAGCGTAAGGTTCGAGAACAATGAGCAGTTCTTC. The encoded protein is CASSVRFENNEQFF.

The chain combines TRBV7-9 with TRBJ1-1, with 9 bases lining up with TRBD1. The trim removed 4 bases at V and 7 bases at J, leaving 4 bases unmatched. The CDR3 sequence is 13 residues long. CDR1 and CDR2 (germline): SEHNR, FQNEAQ (reference sequence). The CDR3 DNA is TGTGCCAGCAGCTCCACAGGGGGCAGTGAAGCTTTCTTT. Translated: CASSSTGGSEAFF.

The chain employs TRBV7-2 and TRBJ2-5; no clear D gene. Germline V CDR1 and CDR2: SGHTA, FQGNSA. Trimming removed 2 bases from V and 1 base from J, with 11 bases in between. The CDR3 totals 15 residues. In DNA, the CDR3 is TGTGCCAGCAGCTTAAACTCTCGGGTCCAAGAGACCCAGTACTTC. Encoded protein: CASSLNSRVQETQYF.

CDR3 in amino acids: CASTWKQGFNEKLFF. The CDR3 nucleotides read TGCGCCAGCACCTGGAAACAGGGGTTTAATGAAAAACTGTTTTTT. This rearrangement joins TRBV4-3 to TRBJ1-4; 7 nucleotides align to TRBD1. V lost 7 bases and J lost 4; bases outside the gene matches: 9. Germline lookup yields CDR1 LGHNA and CDR2 YSLEER. There are 15 residues in the CDR3.

Concerning this clone: The same CDR3 arises from other DNA sequences in this sample as well. The J gene is TRBJ2-7, the V gene TRBV15, with a tentative D call TRBD1 (6 bases). V shed 0 bases and J shed 3 bases, with 6 bases lying between them. The length of the CDR3 is 13 residues. CDR1 is LNHNV and CDR2 is YYDKDF in the germline V gene (reference sequence). The CDR3 reads CATSRDRGYEQYF. The CDR3, as DNA: TGTGCCACCAGCAGAGACAGGGGCTACGAGCAGTACTTC. The entire variable domain, with the rest obtained from reference TRBV15 and TRBJ2-7, is as follows: DAMVIQNPRYQVTQFGKPVTLSCSQTLNHNVMYWYQQKSSQAPKLLFHYYDKDFNNEADTPDNFQSRRPNTSFCFLDIRSPGLGDTAMYLCATSRDRGYEQYFGPGTRLTVT.

This chain joins TRBV30 and TRBJ1-2, with 7 nucleotides matching TRBD1. The CDR3 runs to 12 residues. Germline loops: CDR1 GTSNPN, CDR2 SVGIG (reference sequence). After removal of 5 bases from V and 8 bases from J, the junction contained 8 bases not matched to a gene. CDR3 residues: CAWEQGSGGYTF. In DNA, the CDR3 is TGTGCCTGGGAACAGGGGTCAGGCGGCTACACCTTC.

This chain links TRBV7-2 with TRBJ2-3, with 7 bases identical to TRBD2. This CDR3 is built from 14 residues. The germline gives CDR1 SGHTA, CDR2 FQGNSA. The trim removed 6 bases at V and 5 bases at J, leaving 8 bases unmatched. This CDR3 is CASRFPGGGDTQYF. The DNA of the CDR3 is TGTGCCAGCAGGTTTCCGGGAGGCGGAGATACGCAGTATTTT.

The rearrangement joins TRBV28 to TRBJ1-3; D perhaps matches TRBD1 (5 bases). Per germline, CDR1 MDHEN and CDR2 SYDVKM. The CDR3 has 14 residues. V lost 11 bases to trimming and J lost 0 bases, with 14 bases between them. CDR3 residues: CADQGRFSGNTIYF. In DNA form, the CDR3 reads TGTGCCGACCAGGGACGCTTCTCTGGAAACACCATATATTTT.

The chain combines TRBV23-1 with TRBJ2-7; a possible D gene is TRBD2 (6 bases). TRBV23-1 falls under the ORF class, with uncertain function. Trimming stripped 0 bases from V and 4 bases from J, with 19 bases between. The CDR3 contains 17 residues. In DNA, the CDR3 is TGCGCCAGCAGTCAATCGGCCCTCCGGGAGAGCTTATACGAGCAGTACTTC. Protein product: CASSQSALRESLYEQYF.

This sequence joins TRBV28 and TRBJ1-5; TRBD1 is a possible D gene (6 bases). Germline assignment: CDR1 MDHEN and CDR2 SYDVKM. Trimming stripped 6 bases from V and 3 bases from J, with 15 bases between. This CDR3 is built from 15 residues. DNA of the CDR3: TGTGCCAGCAGCTCGGCAGGGGTCTACAATCAGCCCCAGCATTTT. This gives the protein CASSSAGVYNQPQHF.